This TCR beta chain was documented in a study of cytomegalovirus exposure and HLA in healthy donors. Overall study findings and caveats: One variant, a missense change in DCLRE1C, was linked in a later analysis to TCR beta V- and J-gene trimming. The authors confirmed in vitro that three CMV-associated chains were specific for CMV antigens.

CDR1 is SGHTA and CDR2 is FQGTGA in the germline V gene. This CDR3 region has 15 residues. V trimming: 5 bases; J trimming: 6 bases; junction bases outside the gene matches: 3. Concerning this clone itself: Antigen unknown.

The PCR was carried out with 60 Vbeta primers and 13 Jbeta primers. The authors' processing: In a later analysis, of roughly 73 million unique beta chains, roughly 9.9 million appeared in at least two donors. Here immunoSEQ multiplex PCR was the method, and the copy in TCRdb shows in-frame clones only, minus some. V and J calls and clone size are those listed in that table; D and trimming were worked out from the DNA. The sample holds around 68,000 clones; around 68% are singletons and the top ten take 10% to 11%. This sequence was found in a woman aged 25 to 39 in good health and CMV-seronegative. The chain links TRBV7-3 to TRBJ2-2, with TRBD2 identical over 13 bases. The sample consisted of PBMCs. CDR3 in amino acids: CASSGTSGAAGELFF. The CDR3 DNA sequence: TGTGCCAGCAGCGGGACTAGCGGGGCGGCCGGGGAGCTGTTTTTT.